Below, 14 T cell receptor beta chains from the same sample are listed, as sequenced in a study of T cell repertoires in cytomegalovirus infection. One entry per CDR3 protein results from TCRdb running MiXCR on the reads. The sample yields about 300,000 distinct CDR3 sequences, around 25% seen once. Sequencing was carried out using PBMCs. Every receptor here comes from a human donor in good health (CMV status not recorded). Some clones in this sample may be carry-over from other donors' samples.

The rearrangement links TRBV29-1 to TRBJ2-7, with 7 bases lining up with TRBD1. Germline CDR1 reads SQVTM; CDR2 reads ANQGSEA. With V trimmed by 5 bases and J by 3 bases, 1 base remained unmatched. CDR3 length equals 11 residues. Here the CDR3 reads CSVRDSYEQYF. As DNA, the CDR3 is TGCAGCGTTAGGGACAGCTACGAGCAGTACTTC.

The table lists this clonotype with many counts. The chain links TRBV10-3 to TRBJ1-5; TRBD1 matches at 7 bases. J gave up 7 bases and V 3 bases, and 6 bases lay outside the gene matches. From germline, CDR1 is ENHRY and CDR2 SYGVKD. CDR3 size: 14 residues. In nucleotides, the CDR3 is TGTGCCATCAGTGACCAGGGGGGAGCCCAGCCCCAGCATTTT. Amino acid sequence: CAISDQGGAQPQHF.

Here the CDR3 DNA reads TGTGCCAGCAGTTCACAGGTGCTCTCCTACGAGCAGTACTTC. This gives the protein CASSSQVLSYEQYF. V gene TRBV27 combines with J gene TRBJ2-7, with TRBD1 as a possible D gene (5 bases). Looked up from germline, CDR1 is MNHEY and CDR2 is SMNVEV (reference sequence). The CDR3 covers 14 residues. Trimming stripped 4 bases from V and 0 bases from J, with 10 bases between.

The J gene is TRBJ2-3, the V gene TRBV28; D remains unclear. CDR1 MDHEN and CDR2 SYDVKM come from the germline V gene. V was cut by 2 bases and J by 9 bases, with 12 bases left in between. The CDR3 runs 13 residues. The CDR3 here is CASSLSGRGTQYF. CDR3 nucleotide sequence: TGTGCCAGCAGTTTAAGTGGGCGAGGCACGCAGTATTTT.

This clonotype was counted a few times. The V call is TRBV24-1, the J call TRBJ2-3; the match to TRBD1 covers 7 bases. The CDR3 totals 14 residues. Germline V gene lookup returns CDR1 KGHDR and CDR2 SFDVKD. The trim removed 8 bases at V and 5 bases at J, leaving 9 bases unmatched. The DNA of the CDR3 is TGTGCCACCACGACAGGGTATCCAGGAGATACGCAGTATTTT. It codes for CATTTGYPGDTQYF.

The chain is built from TRBV2 and TRBJ2-3, with 10 bases that match TRBD1. V gave up 7 bases and J gave up 8 bases; unmatched junction bases: 12. CDR1 is SNHLY and CDR2 is FYNNEI in the germline V gene. The CDR3 has 15 residues. The CDR3 spells CASMRDRGEKGTQYF. The CDR3 DNA is TGTGCCAGCATGAGGGACAGGGGCGAAAAGGGTACGCAGTATTTT.

The table lists this clonotype with many counts. This chain links TRBV29-1 with TRBJ2-3; D call uncertain. The CDR3 extends over 14 amino acids. Trimming cost V 0 bases and J 6 bases, with 13 bases left between them. Germline assignment: CDR1 SQVTM and CDR2 ANQGSEA. DNA for the CDR3: TGCAGCGTTGAAGAAGAGTCAAGAACGGATACGCAGTATTTT. Amino acids: CSVEEESRTDTQYF.

This chain joins TRBV2 and TRBJ2-3, with D possibly being TRBD2 (5 bases). The CDR3 runs 14 residues. CDR1 is SNHLY and CDR2 is FYNNEI in the germline V gene. Trimming pared 10 bases from V and 3 bases from J, leaving 17 bases between. The CDR3 is CATTGILTTDTQYF. CDR3 nucleotide sequence: TGTGCCACCACCGGGATATTGACAACAGATACGCAGTATTTT.

In the case of this clonotype: Lacking the conserved final phenylalanine or tryptophan, this CDR3 likely reflects a read error. This chain joins TRBV5-4 and TRBJ2-5; 12 positions match TRBD1. There are 17 residues in the CDR3. The ends lost 3 bases at V and 6 bases at J; junction bases unmatched: 12. CDR1 SGHNT and CDR2 YYREEE come from the germline V gene (reference sequence). CDR3 nucleotide sequence: TGTGCCAGCAGCTCTACCTCAGGGGGACAGGGGGCGAAGACCCAGTACTTA. Translation gives CASSSTSGGQGAKTQYL.

This chain uses TRBV5-6 with TRBJ1-2; D is possibly TRBD1 (6 bases). CDR3 length equals 11 residues. The V gene's germline CDR1 is SGHDT and CDR2 YYEEEE. V was shortened by 0 bases and J by 13 bases, with 10 bases between the two germline ends. The CDR3 sequence: CASSLDREVTF. In nucleotides, the CDR3 is TGTGCCAGCAGCTTGGACAGGGAGGTCACCTTC.

In its sample, this clonotype was seen a few times. The chain employs TRBV5-1 and TRBJ2-1; D gene ambiguous. CDR1 is SGHRS, CDR2 YFSETQ, per germline. V was trimmed by 0 bases and J by 8 bases, leaving 15 bases between them. This CDR3 is 15 amino acids long. Here the CDR3 DNA reads TGCGCCAGCAGCTTGGGTGGCAGTTCTTTTGATGAGCAGTTCTTC. As protein: CASSLGGSSFDEQFF.

The chain couples TRBV7-2 to TRBJ2-1; D remains ambiguous. This CDR3 contains 17 residues. Trimming left V 2 bases short and J 0 bases short, with 14 bases between. Germline values: CDR1 SGHTA, CDR2 FQGNSA. The CDR3 reads CASSLSYGSSSYNEQFF. In DNA form, the CDR3 reads TGTGCCAGCAGCTTAAGTTACGGTTCAAGCTCCTACAATGAGCAGTTCTTC.

The gene calls are TRBV7-2 and TRBJ2-7, with TRBD1 as a possible D gene (6 bases). The CDR3 consists of 15 residues. Germline lookup yields CDR1 SGHTA and CDR2 FQGNSA. V was trimmed by 0 bases and J by 3 bases, leaving 12 bases between them. CDR3: CASSLALDSYYEQYV. CDR3 coding DNA: TGTGCCAGCAGCTTAGCGCTGGACAGCTACTACGAGCAGTACGTC.

Ten or more counts support this clonotype. The V call is TRBV7-2, the J call TRBJ1-5, with D perhaps matching TRBD1 (5 bases). From germline, CDR1 is SGHTA and CDR2 FQGNSA. V was cut by 5 bases and J by 7 bases, with 15 bases left in between. This CDR3 contains 14 residues. In DNA, the CDR3 is TGTGCCAGCAGCCTTGGGGGGGGAGGACAGCCCCAGCATTTT. This encodes CASSLGGGGQPQHF.